Listed below are T cell receptor beta chains from one sample, sequenced in a study of cytomegalovirus exposure and HLA in healthy donors. The protocol was immunoSEQ multiplex PCR, while the TCRdb copy is restricted to in-frame clones and leaves out a portion. The sample gives about 110,000 clones, under 80% of which show up once; roughly 6% is in the top ten. The specimen was PBMCs. The origin of the receptors is a woman aged 50 to 60 in good health and CMV-seropositive. The CDR3 runs from the conserved cysteine through the conserved F or W. D genes are given only for firm matches. Only part of the rows carry a size: once, few, many, or a class if the clone is expanded.

>TRBV5-5|-|TRBD2|TRBJ2-5
CASSLASGGYQETQYF
TGTGCCAGCAGCTTGGCTAGCGGGGGTTACCAAGAGACCCAGTACTTC
>TRBV13|-|TRBD2|TRBJ2-2
CASSKLAVHTGELFF
TGTGCCAGCAGCAAACTAGCGGTTCACACCGGGGAGCTGTTTTTT
>TRBV11-2|-|-|TRBJ1-1
CASSPQQGTEAFF
TGTGCCAGCAGCCCACAACAGGGCACTGAAGCTTTCTTT
>TRBV5-5|-|TRBD1|TRBJ1-5
CASSLSGGDQPQHF
TGTGCCAGCAGCTTGTCAGGGGGCGATCAGCCCCAGCATTTT
>TRBV7-2|-|-|TRBJ2-3
CASSQDRYTDTQYF
TGTGCCAGCAGCCAAGACAGATACACAGATACGCAGTATTTT
>TRBV5-1|-|-|TRBJ2-6
CASSGAKNSGANVLTF
TGCGCCAGCAGCGGGGCTAAGAACTCTGGGGCCAACGTCCTGACTTTC
>TRBV7-2|-|-|TRBJ2-1
CASSPPGYNEQFF
TGTGCCAGCAGCCCTCCGGGGTACAATGAGCAGTTCTTC
>TRBV7-9|-|-|TRBJ2-1
CASSPGGHHNEQFF
TGTGCCAGCAGCCCGGGGGGACACCACAATGAGCAGTTCTTC
>TRBV9|-|-|TRBJ2-1
CASTRSPSSYNEQFF
TGTGCCAGTACGCGGAGCCCTAGCTCCTACAATGAGCAGTTCTTC
>TRBV2|-|-|TRBJ1-6
CASSEVASSPLHF
TGTGCCAGCAGTGAAGTTGCCAGTTCACCCCTCCACTTT
>TRBV9|-|TRBD1|TRBJ1-3
CASSVAPDRAGNTIYF
TGTGCCAGCAGCGTAGCCCCGGACAGGGCTGGAAACACCATATATTTT
>TRBV19|-|-|TRBJ2-2
CASSPGRYTGELFF
TGTGCCAGTAGCCCTGGCAGATACACCGGGGAGCTGTTTTTT
>TRBV28|-|-|TRBJ2-7
CASSLGQNFEQYF
TGTGCCAGCAGTTTGGGGCAAAACTTTGAGCAGTACTTC
>TRBV5-1|-|-|TRBJ2-5
CASSLAGGETQYF
TGCGCCAGCAGCTTGGCCGGGGGAGAGACCCAGTACTTC
>TRBV5-1|-|TRBD1|TRBJ1-3
CASSLGPTGVTGNTIYF
TGCGCCAGCAGCTTGGGACCGACAGGGGTAACTGGAAACACCATATATTTT
>TRBV11-2|-|TRBD1|TRBJ1-1
CASSLGPQGPVAFF
TGTGCCAGCAGCTTAGGTCCACAGGGGCCCGTTGCTTTCTTT
>TRBV27|-|TRBD1|TRBJ2-2
CASSYVLGQGVGELFF
TGTGCCAGCAGCTACGTCCTCGGACAGGGGGTCGGGGAGCTGTTTTTT
>TRBV2|-|-|TRBJ1-2
CASSEGRGEGYGYTF
TGTGCCAGCAGTGAAGGTCGGGGGGAGGGCTATGGCTACACCTTC
>TRBV7-9|-|-|TRBJ1-2
CASSLLQAPNYGYTF
TGTGCCAGCAGCTTATTGCAGGCCCCTAACTATGGCTACACCTTC
>TRBV30|-|TRBD2|TRBJ2-3
CAWGSGLTKSTDTQYF
TGTGCCTGGGGTTCGGGACTAACAAAAAGCACAGATACGCAGTATTTT
>TRBV5-1|-|-|TRBJ1-1
CASSSSVNTEAFF
TGCGCCAGCAGCTCTTCGGTGAACACTGAAGCTTTCTTT
>TRBV6-1|-|-|TRBJ2-1
CASSEGGFQFF
TGTGCCAGCAGTGAAGGAGGGTTCCAGTTCTTC
>TRBV4-3|-|-|TRBJ2-3
CASSQARGSFTDTQYF
TGCGCCAGCAGCCAAGCTAGAGGGAGTTTCACAGATACGCAGTATTTT
>TRBV7-3|-|TRBD2|TRBJ2-1
CASSVSGGAPYEQFF
TGTGCCAGCAGCGTTAGCGGGGGGGCCCCCTATGAGCAGTTCTTC
>TRBV7-9|-|-|TRBJ2-3
CASSYSSTDTQYF
TGTGCCAGCAGTTACAGTAGCACAGATACGCAGTATTTT
>TRBV7-9|-|-|TRBJ2-7
CASSLESGFGEQYF
TGTGCCAGCAGCTTAGAGTCAGGGTTTGGCGAGCAGTACTTC
>TRBV5-1|-|TRBD2|TRBJ2-2
CASSPGTSGMVGELFF
TGCGCCAGCAGCCCTGGGACTAGCGGGATGGTCGGGGAGCTGTTTTTT
>TRBV7-9|-|TRBD2|TRBJ2-7
CASSRLAGENYEQYF
TGTGCCAGCAGCCGGCTAGCGGGGGAGAACTACGAGCAGTACTTC
>TRBV5-6|-|-|TRBJ2-3
CASSLVGEDTQYF
TGTGCCAGCAGCTTGGTGGGAGAAGATACGCAGTATTTT
>TRBV7-9|-|TRBD2|TRBJ2-5
CASSFQAGQETQYF
TGTGCCAGCAGCTTTCAAGCGGGGCAAGAGACCCAGTACTTC
>TRBV4-1|-|-|TRBJ2-2
CASSQEASAGELFF
TGCGCCAGCAGCCAAGAAGCTAGCGCAGGGGAGCTGTTTTTT
>TRBV5-1|-|TRBD1|TRBJ1-2
CASSAGTGGLGYTF
TGCGCCAGCAGCGCCGGGACAGGGGGTCTTGGCTACACCTTC
>TRBV7-7|-|TRBD2|TRBJ2-2
CASSTLAGAANTGELFF
TGTGCTAGCAGCACTCTAGCGGGGGCCGCGAACACCGGGGAGCTGTTTTTT
>TRBV19|large|TRBD1|TRBJ1-1
CASQDRGQSFVSAFF
TGTGCCAGTCAAGACAGGGGGCAAAGCTTTGTCTCGGCTTTCTTT
>TRBV19|-|-|TRBJ2-2
CASSTPGGKNTRELFF
TGTGCCAGTAGTACGCCAGGGGGGAAGAACACCAGGGAGCTGTTTTTT
>TRBV28|-|TRBD1|TRBJ1-1
CASRGGLFEGRTEAFF
TGTGCCAGCAGAGGGGGCCTTTTTGAGGGCCGCACTGAAGCTTTCTTT
>TRBV5-4|-|TRBD1|TRBJ2-5
CASSLGDRGPREQYF
TGTGCCAGCAGCTTGGGGGACAGGGGTCCGCGGGAGCAGTACTTC
>TRBV5-1|-|-|TRBJ2-1
CASSLAGRGHEQFF
TGCGCCAGCAGCTTGGCCGGCAGGGGACATGAGCAGTTCTTC
>TRBV7-8|-|TRBD2|TRBJ2-2
CASTGHKRGAYTGELFF
TGTGCCAGCACCGGCCATAAGCGGGGGGCCTACACCGGGGAGCTGTTTTTT
>TRBV6-1|-|TRBD1|TRBJ1-2
CASSDKIGTGKNYGYTF
TGTGCCAGCAGTGACAAGATTGGGACAGGAAAGAACTATGGCTACACCTTC
>TRBV15|-|TRBD1|TRBJ2-7
CATSFGTGFDYEQYF
TGTGCCACCAGCTTCGGGACAGGTTTTGACTACGAGCAGTACTTC
>TRBV4-2|-|-|TRBJ2-3
CASTSAGAVGTDTQYF
TGTGCCAGCACCTCGGCTGGGGCAGTAGGCACAGATACGCAGTATTTT
>TRBV5-8|few|-|TRBJ1-6
CASSLKTGYNSPLHF
TGTGCCAGCAGCTTAAAGACGGGGTATAATTCACCCCTCCACTTT
>TRBV28|-|-|TRBJ1-2
CASSLPPPVGYTF
TGTGCCAGCAGTTTACCCCCCCCAGTTGGCTACACCTTC